Listed below are T cell receptor beta chains from one sample, sequenced in a study of cytomegalovirus exposure and HLA in healthy donors. Repertoires were generated with immunoSEQ multiplex PCR, while TCRdb's copy carries only in-frame clones and drops some. The sample consists of a few hundred thousand clones, 80% to 90% of them appearing once. The sequencing sample was made of PBMCs. Every receptor here comes from a man aged 25 to 40 in good health and CMV-seronegative. Each CDR3 is given with its conserved first and last residue. A D gene is named only where the DNA matches it firmly. Some rows have no size entry. The others give once, few or many, or a class for an expanded clone.

v_gene	abundance	d_gene	j_gene	len	CDR3aa	CDR3nt
TRBV5-4	NA	NA	TRBJ2-7	14	CASSLADTSYEQYF	TGTGCCAGCAGCTTGGCAGACACATCCTACGAGCAGTACTTC
TRBV15	NA	NA	TRBJ2-1	16	CATSRDPWTGNNEQFF	TGTGCCACCAGCAGAGATCCATGGACGGGAAACAATGAGCAGTTCTTC
TRBV6-5	NA	NA	TRBJ1-1	13	CASHRGAGAEAFF	TGTGCCAGCCACCGGGGGGCGGGCGCTGAGGCTTTCTTT
TRBV7-9	NA	NA	TRBJ2-7	11	CSSSSAYEQYF	TGTTCCAGCAGCTCCGCCTACGAGCAGTACTTC
TRBV7-9	NA	TRBD2	TRBJ2-3	12	CSGRVGTDTQYF	TGTTCCGGGAGGGTTGGCACAGATACGCAGTATTTT
TRBV6-5	NA	NA	TRBJ1-2	14	CASSPSRGGEGYTF	TGTGCCAGCAGTCCCTCGCGGGGAGGGGAGGGCTACACCTTC
TRBV7-3	NA	TRBD2	TRBJ2-1	15	CASSVRGLAVNEQFF	TGTGCCAGCAGCGTAAGGGGACTAGCGGTCAATGAGCAGTTCTTC
TRBV6-5	NA	TRBD1	TRBJ2-1	14	CASRLDRTYDEQFF	TGTGCCAGCAGATTGGACAGGACGTACGATGAGCAGTTCTTC
TRBV7-2	NA	NA	TRBJ2-1	14	CASSFSSGTTEQFF	TGTGCCAGCAGCTTCAGTTCCGGGACAACTGAGCAGTTCTTC
TRBV6-1	NA	NA	TRBJ1-1	16	CASSELGRAGDLGAFF	TGTGCCAGCAGTGAATTGGGGAGGGCAGGGGATCTTGGAGCTTTCTTT
TRBV7-2	NA	TRBD1	TRBJ1-5	14	CASSLAQGARPQHF	TGTGCCAGCAGCTTAGCGCAGGGGGCGCGGCCCCAGCATTTT
TRBV6-5	few	NA	TRBJ1-1	15	CASSYGTGVNTEAFF	TGTGCCAGCAGTTACGGTACAGGTGTGAACACTGAAGCTTTCTTT
TRBV6-5	NA	TRBD2	TRBJ2-7	13	CASSYRRGYEQYF	TGTGCCAGCAGTTACAGGCGGGGGTACGAGCAGTACTTC
TRBV5-1	NA	TRBD1	TRBJ1-4	16	CASRRVGQGTNEKLFF	TGCGCCAGCAGACGTGTCGGACAGGGCACTAATGAAAAACTGTTTTTT
TRBV27	once	NA	TRBJ1-2	13	CASSSFTAGGYTF	TGTGCCAGCAGTTCCTTCACAGCGGGTGGCTACACCTTC
TRBV9	NA	NA	TRBJ1-6	15	CASSVGESYNSPLHF	TGTGCCAGCAGCGTAGGGGAGTCCTATAATTCACCCCTCCACTTT
TRBV5-6	NA	TRBD1	TRBJ2-6	19	CASSFNIGTAPSGASVLTF	TGTGCCAGCAGCTTTAACATTGGGACAGCTCCTTCTGGGGCCAGCGTCCTGACTTTC
TRBV18	NA	NA	TRBJ2-7	14	CASSPYPGHSEQYF	TGTGCCAGCTCACCATACCCGGGACACTCCGAGCAGTACTTC
TRBV7-2	NA	TRBD1	TRBJ2-1	16	CASSRAGTGGLNEQFF	TGTGCCAGCAGCCGAGCCGGGACAGGGGGTTTGAATGAGCAGTTCTTC
TRBV5-6	NA	NA	TRBJ2-6	15	CASSLIRAGANVLTF	TGTGCCAGCAGCTTGATCAGGGCTGGGGCCAACGTCCTGACTTTC
TRBV4-2	NA	TRBD1	TRBJ1-4	17	CASSPPGVGTVNEKLFF	TGTGCCAGCAGCCCGCCCGGGGTAGGGACAGTTAATGAAAAACTGTTTTTT
TRBV6-1	few	TRBD1	TRBJ1-3	15	CASSPDRATGNTIYF	TGTGCCAGCAGTCCGGACAGGGCCACTGGAAACACCATATATTTT
TRBV28	NA	TRBD1	TRBJ1-1	14	CASRPPGQLTEAFF	TGTGCCAGCAGACCTCCGGGACAGCTCACTGAAGCTTTCTTT
TRBV18	NA	TRBD1	TRBJ1-1	14	CASSPGRGLTEAFF	TGTGCCAGCTCACCAGGCAGGGGGCTGACTGAAGCTTTCTTT
TRBV5-1	NA	NA	TRBJ1-1	13	CASSLVVDTEAFF	TGCGCCAGCAGCCTCGTAGTAGACACTGAAGCTTTCTTT
TRBV15	NA	NA	TRBJ2-3	15	CATSSAGTSTDTQYF	TGTGCCACCTCGTCGGCGGGTACTAGCACAGATACGCAGTATTTT
TRBV6-1	NA	NA	TRBJ2-3	15	CASRHAGTAGDTQYF	TGTGCCAGTCGGCATGCGGGGACGGCGGGAGATACGCAGTATTTT
TRBV7-2	NA	TRBD1	TRBJ2-7	17	CASSLSGGQGIVYEQYF	TGTGCCAGCAGCTTATCGGGGGGACAGGGGATAGTGTACGAGCAGTACTTC
TRBV4-1	NA	NA	TRBJ2-7	11	CASSQAYEQYF	TGCGCCAGCAGCCAAGCTTACGAGCAGTACTTC
TRBV9	NA	NA	TRBJ1-2	13	CASSVEGGFGYTF	TGTGCCAGCAGCGTAGAGGGAGGCTTCGGCTACACCTTC